Listed here are 25 T cell receptor beta chains from one sample, sequenced in a study of tumor and adjacent non-tumor tissue in lung cancer. RNA was extracted from bulk tissue without any cell sorting. More than 3 cm separated this lung sample from the edge of the tumor. TCRbeta libraries were built with three rounds of nested PCR, modified from ARM-PCR. A single record per CDR3 protein comes from TCRdb applying MiXCR to the multiplex PCR reads. Of approximately 79,000 distinct CDR3 sequences listed, less than 85% are singletons. The source material was distant non-tumor lung tissue. The receptor source for this set is a man between 65 and 85 years old with non-small cell lung cancer.

Remarks on this clonotype: A much larger clone sits a single nucleotide away, making a read error possible. The J gene is TRBJ1-2, the V gene TRBV6-1; 7 nucleotides align to TRBD1. With V trimmed by 7 bases and J by 8 bases, 10 bases remained unmatched. Germline values: CDR1 MNHNS, CDR2 SASEGT. The CDR3 runs to 13 residues. CDR3 loop: CASNPIQGQGYTF. The DNA of the CDR3 is TGTGCCAGCAACCCAATACAGGGGCAAGGCTACACCTTC.

This clonotype was observed many times. The rearrangement links TRBV6-6 to TRBJ1-5; D call uncertain. V lost 3 bases and J lost 6, with 0 bases in between. CDR1 MNHNY and CDR2 SVGAGI come from the germline V gene (reference sequence). This CDR3 is 10 amino acids long. CDR3 residues: CASSYQPQHF. CDR3 nucleotides: TGTGCCAGCAGTTATCAGCCCCAGCATTTT.

About this clonotype: A much larger clone sits a single nucleotide away, making a read error possible. The rearrangement uses TRBV28 and TRBJ1-1, with 8 nucleotides matching TRBD1. The CDR3 has 13 amino acids. CDR1 and CDR2 (germline): MDHEN, SYDVKM. DNA of the CDR3: TGTGCCAGCAGAGCACAGGGGGGCACTGAATCTTTCTTT. This translates into CASRAQGGTESFF.

This clonotype was recorded only once. The rearrangement joins TRBV11-2 to TRBJ2-1; weak D call: TRBD2 (6 bases). Germline V gene data show CDR1 as SGHAT and CDR2 as FQNNGV. The length of the CDR3 is 17 residues. Trimming removed 9 bases from V and 0 bases from J, with 21 bases in between. CDR3 sequence reads: CASVWDSSGVSYNEQFF. The CDR3 DNA reads as TGTGCCAGTGTTTGGGACTCCAGCGGCGTCTCCTACAATGAGCAGTTCTTC. The complete variable domain, with remaining parts taken from reference TRBV11-2 and TRBJ2-1, reads EAGVAQSPRYKIIEKRQSVAFWCNPISGHATLYWYQQILGQGPKLLIQFQNNGVVDDSQLPKDRFSAERLKGVDSTLKIQPAKLEDSAVYLCASVWDSSGVSYNEQFFGPGTRLTVL.

This clonotype was counted between two and nine times. Possible read error: a much larger clone is one base away. The CDR3 nucleotides are TGTGCCAGCAGTTCTCGAGCGAGGGGAGGCACAGATACGCAGTATTTT. Its translation is CASSSRARGGTDTQYF. This rearrangement joins TRBV6-5 to TRBJ2-3, with D perhaps TRBD1 or TRBD2 (5 bases each). This CDR3 is built from 16 residues. Germline V gene lookup returns CDR1 MNHEY and CDR2 SVGAGI. V shed 4 bases and J shed 1 base, with 15 bases lying between them.

The table lists this clonotype with a count of one. At one of its ends the junction is not consistent with the germline gene, which may arise from a read error. V usage is TRBV4-2 and J usage is TRBJ2-1; 10 positions match TRBD1. The CDR3 covers 16 residues. CDR1 is LGHNA and CDR2 is YNFKEQ in the germline V gene. The CDR3 nucleotides are TGTGCCAGCAACCAAAAGACAGGGGGCGCTTACAATGAGCAGTTGTTC. Protein product: CASNQKTGGAYNEQLF.

About this clonotype itself: A junction end diverges from the germline sequence, so it may reflect a read error. The chain uses TRBV4-2 and TRBJ2-1, with D tentatively TRBD2 (6 bases). Germline V lookup: CDR1 LGHNA, CDR2 YNFKEQ. The CDR3 runs 15 residues. CDR3 sequence: CVSSPNQDYFNEQFF. CDR3 DNA sequence: TGTGTCAGCAGCCCGAACCAGGACTACTTCAATGAGCAGTTCTTC.

This rearrangement joins TRBV29-1 to TRBJ1-6; D is ambiguous. Looked up from germline, CDR1 is SQVTM and CDR2 is ANQGSEA. CDR3 length equals 13 residues. CDR3 coding DNA: TGCAGTGTTAAGACTAGGGATAGTTCACCCCTCCACTTT. Its translation: CSVKTRDSSPLHF.

As regards this clonotype: A much more abundant neighbour one base away suggests this may be a read error. This chain joins TRBV10-2 and TRBJ1-1; 9 bases map to TRBD1. Per the germline V gene, CDR1 is WSHSY and CDR2 is SAAADI. The CDR3 is 12 amino acids. The CDR3: CASSEGTGKALF. DNA of the CDR3: TGCGCCAGCAGTGAGGGGACAGGGAAGGCTTTGTTT.

The chain carries TRBV29-1 and TRBJ1-2, with a weak D call TRBD1 (5 bases). This CDR3 contains 12 residues. V dropped 4 bases and J dropped 1 base, with 7 bases sitting between them. In germline, CDR1 is SQVTM, CDR2 ANQGSEA. CDR3 sequence reads: CSVAGCNYGYTF. In DNA, the CDR3 is TGCAGCGTTGCAGGGTGTAACTATGGCTACACCTTC. The whole variable domain, remainder taken from reference TRBV29-1 and TRBJ1-2, is SAVISQKPSRDICQRGTSLTIQCQVDSQVTMMFWYRQQPGQSLTLIATANQGSEATYESGFVIDKFPISRPNLTFSTLTVSNMSPEDSSIYLCSVAGCNYGYTFGSGTRLTVV.

This clonotype appeared a single time. One junction end disagrees with the germline gene, perhaps due to a read error. V usage is TRBV6-1 and J usage is TRBJ1-2; 7 bases agree with TRBD1. Germline V lookup: CDR1 MNHNS, CDR2 SASEGT. This CDR3 comprises 13 residues. The CDR3 here is CASSGGTANGYIF. In DNA form, the CDR3 reads TGTGCCAGCAGTGGAGGGACAGCGAATGGCTACATCTTC.

This clonotype was recorded once. The junction departs from germline at one end; a sequencing error may be responsible. The J gene is TRBJ1-5, the V gene TRBV11-2; no definite D call. Looked up from germline, CDR1 is SGHAT and CDR2 is FQNNGV. The CDR3 contains 14 residues. This CDR3 is CGSSLDVGWQPQHF. In nucleotides, the CDR3 is TGTGGCAGCAGCTTAGACGTGGGGTGGCAGCCCCAGCATTTT.

The chain recombines TRBV6-1 with TRBJ2-2; D possibly corresponds to TRBD2 (7 bases). Germline lookup yields CDR1 MNHNS and CDR2 SASEGT. The CDR3 contains 15 residues. The germline V and J ends were trimmed by 6 bases and 14 bases, with 25 bases remaining between them. CDR3 sequence reads: CASSLGGAYTAELFF. The CDR3 nucleotides are TGTGCCAGCAGCTTAGGGGGGGCGTACACCGCGGAACTGTTTTTT.

The rearrangement links TRBV4-1 to TRBJ2-7; TRBD2 agrees at 8 bases. Germline-derived CDR1 and CDR2 are MGHRA and YSYEKL. The CDR3 is made up of 16 amino acids. Unmatched junction bases numbered 15, after V lost 4 bases and J lost 7 bases. CDR3 amino acids: CASSRTLAAEAEEQYF. CDR3 nucleotides: TGCGCCAGCAGCCGCACACTAGCGGCAGAGGCGGAGGAGCAGTACTTC.

This clonotype occurred once. Just one base apart from a much larger clone, this may be a read error. V gene TRBV7-2 combines with J gene TRBJ2-1; 8 bases are shared with TRBD2. The CDR3 length is 18 residues. The ends lost 1 base at V and 0 bases at J; junction bases unmatched: 8. CDR1 is SGHTA, CDR2 FQGNSA, per germline. CDR3 amino acids: CASSLEAGAPSSYNEQFF. For the CDR3, the DNA is TGTGCCAGCAGCTTAGAAGCGGGAGCCCCGAGCTCCTACAATGAGCAGTTCTTC.

The chain combines TRBV11-2 with TRBJ1-1, with D hard to call. There are 13 residues in the CDR3. V was cut by 5 bases and J by 7 bases, with 14 bases left in between. In germline, CDR1 is SGHAT, CDR2 FQNNGV. For the CDR3, the DNA is TGTGCCAGCAGCCTCAGTAGGGTTGGTGAAGCTTTCTTT. Protein sequence: CASSLSRVGEAFF.

This clonotype was seen more than once but under ten times. The junction shows a germline mismatch at one end, possibly a read error. V usage is TRBV4-2 and J usage is TRBJ2-5; the D is unclear. Germline V gene lookup returns CDR1 LGHNA and CDR2 YNFKEQ. The CDR3 extends over 14 amino acids. CDR3 residues: CASRQVTEQETQHF. In nucleotides, the CDR3 is TGTGCCAGCAGACAAGTAACAGAACAAGAGACCCAGCACTTC.

The gene calls are TRBV5-1 and TRBJ2-1; 9 bases line up with TRBD1. The CDR3 consists of 14 residues. Trimming at V came to 6 bases and at J to 7 bases, leaving 8 bases not matched to a gene. Germline CDR1 reads SGHRS; CDR2 reads YFSETQ. The CDR3 loop reads CASNGGQGFNEQFF. The CDR3 DNA sequence: TGCGCCAGCAACGGGGGACAGGGTTTTAATGAGCAGTTCTTC.

This chain uses TRBV29-1 with TRBJ2-2, with D unresolved. Germline loops: CDR1 SQVTM, CDR2 ANQGSEA. The CDR3 is 11 residues long. The CDR3 coding sequence is TGCAACGGACGCGACGCCGAGGAGCTGTTTTTT. This gives the protein CNGRDAEELFF.

This clonotype occurred many times. This chain joins TRBV14 and TRBJ2-6; D is unclear. Trimming stripped 4 bases from V and 0 bases from J, with 7 bases between. There are 15 residues in the CDR3. From germline, CDR1 is SGHDN and CDR2 FVKESK. The CDR3 loop reads CASSPKDSGANVLTF. CDR3 DNA: TGTGCCAGCAGCCCCAAGGACTCTGGGGCCAACGTCCTGACTTTC. Looking up the rest from reference TRBV14 and TRBJ2-6 gives the full variable domain: EAGVTQFPSHSVIEKGQTVTLRCDPISGHDNLYWYRRVMGKEIKFLLHFVKESKQDESGMPNNRFLAERTGGTYSTLKVQPAELEDSGVYFCASSPKDSGANVLTFGAGSRLTVL.

The J gene is TRBJ2-5, the V gene TRBV11-1, with D perhaps TRBD1 or TRBD2 (5 bases each). V was trimmed by 5 bases and J by 4 bases, leaving 20 bases between them. The CDR3 spans 16 residues. Germline values: CDR1 SGHAT, CDR2 FQDESV (reference sequence). The CDR3 spells CASSGRPGTQSETQYF. The CDR3 bases are TGTGCCAGCAGCGGCCGCCCCGGGACCCAGTCAGAGACCCAGTACTTC.

As for this clonotype: A read error may account for a junction end that differs from germline. CDR3 DNA sequence: TGCGCCAGCAGCCTGAAACCACCCAGCGGGGGTCCTAATAACAATGAGCAGCTCTTC. Residues: CASSLKPPSGGPNNNEQLF. V usage is TRBV4-1 and J usage is TRBJ2-1; TRBD2 matches at 8 bases. The CDR3 has 19 residues. Per germline, CDR1 MGHRA and CDR2 YSYEKL.

The J gene is TRBJ2-3, the V gene TRBV11-2; D possibly corresponds to TRBD2 (5 bases). Germline CDR1 and CDR2: SGHAT and FQNNGV. This CDR3 region has 17 residues. V lost 0 bases, J lost 6 bases, and 19 bases lay in between. The CDR3 sequence is CASSLDLSGGPGDTQYF. The CDR3 DNA reads TGTGCCAGCAGCTTAGATCTTAGTGGCGGGCCTGGGGATACGCAGTATTTT.

In this sample, this clonotype turned up many times. This chain links TRBV12-3 or TRBV12-4 with TRBJ2-7; TRBD1 is a possible D gene (5 bases). Trimming removed 5 bases at V and 9 bases at J, with 26 bases between. The CDR3 contains 16 residues. In DNA, the CDR3 is TGTGCCAGCAGTCAGGCAGGGCCTAGGGGTACTTACAGGCAGTACTTC. Protein sequence: CASSQAGPRGTYRQYF.

The chain carries TRBV29-1 and TRBJ2-5, with D tentatively TRBD1 (6 bases). CDR3 length: 16 amino acids. Trimming cost V 7 bases and J 12 bases, with 33 bases left between them. The germline V gene encodes CDR1 SQVTM and CDR2 ANQGSEA. The CDR3 sequence is CSAKSYLQTGQQSEYF. In DNA, the CDR3 is TGCAGCGCCAAGTCCTACCTTCAGACAGGTCAACAGAGCGAGTACTTC.